What follows are 8 T cell receptor beta chains derived from one specimen sequenced in a study of human T cells and chemical hapten exposure. TCRdb analysed the RACE reads with MiXCR anew, one entry per CDR3 protein. The table shows about 400,000 distinct CDR3 sequences, with over 6% occurring only once. Stated time point: patch test 2, 6 weeks after DPC sensitization. Treatment defined: therapeutic diphenylcyclopropenone sensitization with weekly scalp DPC. The source material was whole blood, sampled in connection with sensitization to the hapten diphenylcyclopropenone (DPC). All receptors come from a woman aged 18-35 years with alopecia areata. Some clones in this sample may be carry-over from other donors' samples.

This clonotype occurred many times. The CDR3 DNA is TGCAGCGTGCCACTGACAGGGGGCAGCTATGGCTACACCTTC. Translation gives CSVPLTGGSYGYTF. This chain joins TRBV29-1 and TRBJ1-2; TRBD1 matches at 10 bases. Germline CDR1 SQVTM, CDR2 ANQGSEA. This CDR3 contains 14 residues. The junction had 8 bases not matched to a gene; V was cut back by 6 bases and J by 4 bases.

The rearrangement joins TRBV12-3 or TRBV12-4 to TRBJ2-5; D gene ambiguous. V lost 0 bases to trimming and J lost 7 bases, with 9 bases between them. This CDR3 region has 13 residues. The CDR3 sequence is CASSLAPPRTQYF. In nucleotides, the CDR3 is TGTGCCAGCAGTTTAGCCCCCCCGAGGACCCAGTACTTC.

This chain joins TRBV6-5 and TRBJ2-7; possibly TRBD1 or TRBD2 for D (6 bases each). The CDR3 is 13 amino acids. V lost 7 bases to trimming and J lost 6 bases, with 16 bases between them. Germline CDR1 MNHEY, CDR2 SVGAGI. CDR3 residues: CASTPGAKGEQYF. In nucleotides, the CDR3 is TGTGCCAGCACCCCGGGGGCGAAGGGCGAGCAGTACTTC.

This clonotype has a count of ten or more. V gene TRBV27 combines with J gene TRBJ1-2; TRBD1 might be the D (5 bases). The CDR3 contains 14 residues. Germline assignment: CDR1 MNHEY and CDR2 SMNVEV (reference sequence). The germline V and J ends were trimmed by 7 bases and 2 bases, with 14 bases remaining between them. The DNA for the CDR3 is TGTGCCAGCACCTCCTGGGAGGGGAACTATGGCTACACCTTC. Protein product: CASTSWEGNYGYTF.

Comment on this clonotype: This may stem from a read error, because a much larger clone lies one nucleotide away. The chain combines TRBV7-2 with TRBJ1-2; TRBD1 is a possible D gene (6 bases). The germline gives CDR1 SGHTA, CDR2 FQGNSA. Trimming took 1 base from V and 0 from J, leaving 9 bases between them. CDR3 size: 15 residues. For the CDR3, the DNA is TGTACCAGCAGCTTAGAGGGGGGACCTAACTATGGCTACACCTTC. Translation: CTSSLEGGPNYGYTF. The full variable domain, completed using reference TRBV7-2 and TRBJ1-2, is GAGVSQSPSNKVTEKGKDVELRCDPISGHTALYWYRQSLGQGLEFLIYFQGNSAPDKSGLPSDRFSAERTGGSVSTLTIQRTQQEDSAVYLCTSSLEGGPNYGYTFGSGTRLTVV.

There are a few counts of this clonotype. The V call is TRBV4-1, the J call TRBJ2-1; D perhaps matches TRBD2 (5 bases). CDR3 length equals 14 residues. Trimming shortened V by 6 bases and J by 9 bases, and 18 bases separated the two germline ends. Looked up from germline, CDR1 is MGHRA and CDR2 is YSYEKL. This CDR3 reads CASRSLSVRAEQFF. The CDR3 coding sequence is TGCGCCAGCAGGAGTCTTAGCGTCCGGGCTGAGCAGTTCTTC.

The CDR3 sequence is CASSVRTALPGELFF. The CDR3 bases are TGTGCCAGCAGTGTTAGGACGGCCTTACCCGGGGAGCTGTTTTTT. This chain joins TRBV6-1 and TRBJ2-2; D is unresolved. Trimming pared 4 bases from V and 6 bases from J, leaving 15 bases between. The CDR3 contains 15 residues. The germline gives CDR1 MNHNS, CDR2 SASEGT.

This clonotype was picked up a small number of times. CDR3 region: CASSLSRTADTQYF. The CDR3 nucleotides read TGCGCCAGCAGCTTGTCCCGCACGGCAGATACGCAGTATTTT. J is TRBJ2-3 and V is TRBV5-1; no clear D gene. This CDR3 is built from 14 residues. The ends were cut back, 1 base at V and 4 bases at J, with 10 bases in the middle. Germline CDR1 is SGHRS and CDR2 is YFSETQ.